This T cell receptor (beta chain) came from a study of T-cell memory formation after mild COVID-19. About the research overall: The TCR clusters were mostly specific to one donor. Notes on the study in general: Pre-infection memory contained some responding clones, which suggested that cross-reactive memory had joined.

This CDR3 comprises 13 residues. J lost 6 bases, V lost 5 bases, and 3 bases had no gene match. Germline loops: CDR1 ENHRY, CDR2 SYGVKD. Researchers used 5'RACE with constant-segment primers to make TCR alpha and TCR beta cDNA libraries that carry sample barcodes and UMIs. TCRdb independently ran MiXCR on the 5' RACE reads; one entry per CDR3 protein. The sample yields around 49,000 distinct CDR3 sequences, 25% to 30% seen once. This clonotype was counted between two and nine times. As yet, its antigen is unknown. V gene TRBV10-3 combines with J gene TRBJ2-2, with 7 bases matching TRBD1. Sequenced: PBMCs or a T cell subset sorted from them (not recorded which). This receptor was identified in a man between 18 and 29 years old who had mild COVID-19 (a few samples of this study predate the infection). Cell type and time point are not known. In nucleotides, the CDR3 is TGTGCCATCAGTACTACAGGGGCCGGGGAGCTGTTTTTT. It yields the protein CAISTTGAGELFF.